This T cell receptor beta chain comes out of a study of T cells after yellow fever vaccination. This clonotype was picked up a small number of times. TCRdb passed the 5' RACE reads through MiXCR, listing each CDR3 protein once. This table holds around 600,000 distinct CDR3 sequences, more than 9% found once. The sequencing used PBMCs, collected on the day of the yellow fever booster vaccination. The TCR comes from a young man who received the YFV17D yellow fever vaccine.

The CDR3 DNA follows: TGCGCCAGCAGCCAAGCGCCTAGCGGAGTGGGCATTCAGTACTTC. Protein product: CASSQAPSGVGIQYF. The rearrangement links TRBV4-3 to TRBJ2-4; 7 nucleotides line up with TRBD2. V was pared by 1 base and J by 9 bases, with 9 bases of the junction left unmatched. The CDR3 is 15 residues long. From germline, CDR1 is LGHNA and CDR2 YSLEER.